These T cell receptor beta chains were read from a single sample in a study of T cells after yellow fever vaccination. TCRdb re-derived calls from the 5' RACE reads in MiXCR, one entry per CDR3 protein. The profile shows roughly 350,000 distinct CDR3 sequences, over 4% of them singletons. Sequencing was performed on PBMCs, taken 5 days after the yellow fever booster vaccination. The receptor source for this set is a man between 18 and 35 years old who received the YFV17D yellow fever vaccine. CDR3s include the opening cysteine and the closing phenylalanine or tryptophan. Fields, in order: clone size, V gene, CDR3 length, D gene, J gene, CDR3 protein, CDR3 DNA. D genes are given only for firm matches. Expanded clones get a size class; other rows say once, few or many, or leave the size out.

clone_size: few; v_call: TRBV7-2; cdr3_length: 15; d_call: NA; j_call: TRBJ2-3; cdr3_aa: CASSLVGSSVNTQYF; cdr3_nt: TGTGCCAGCAGCTTGGTGGGGAGTTCGGTAAATACGCAGTATTTT
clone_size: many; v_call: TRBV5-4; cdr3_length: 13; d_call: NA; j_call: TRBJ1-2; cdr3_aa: CASSIGRHYGYTF; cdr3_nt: TGTGCCAGCAGCATCGGACGGCACTATGGCTACACCTTC
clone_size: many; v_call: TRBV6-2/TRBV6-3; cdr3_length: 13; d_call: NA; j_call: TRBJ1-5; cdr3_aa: CASRLDSNQPQHF; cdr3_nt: TGTGCCAGCAGACTGGATAGCAATCAGCCCCAGCATTTT
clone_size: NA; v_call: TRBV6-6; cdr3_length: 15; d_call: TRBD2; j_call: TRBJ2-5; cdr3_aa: CASSYPAGGKETQYF; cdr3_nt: TGTGCCAGCAGTTACCCAGCGGGGGGAAAAGAGACCCAGTACTTC
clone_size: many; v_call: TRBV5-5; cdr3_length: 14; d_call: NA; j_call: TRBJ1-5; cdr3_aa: CASSPVSFNQPQHF; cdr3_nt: TGTGCCAGCAGTCCCGTTTCCTTCAATCAGCCCCAGCATTTT
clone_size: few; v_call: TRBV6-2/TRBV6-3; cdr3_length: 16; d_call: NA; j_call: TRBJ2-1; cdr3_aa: CASSYRGSPSYNEQFF; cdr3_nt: TGTGCCAGCAGTTACAGGGGTAGCCCTAGCTACAATGAGCAGTTCTTC
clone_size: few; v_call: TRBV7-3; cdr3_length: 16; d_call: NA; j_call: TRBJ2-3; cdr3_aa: CASSEPFGPERDTQYF; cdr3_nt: TGTGCCAGCAGCGAACCGTTCGGGCCAGAACGGGATACGCAGTATTTT
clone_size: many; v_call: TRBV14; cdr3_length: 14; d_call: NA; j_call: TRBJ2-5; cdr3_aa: CASSQRSRGGTQYF; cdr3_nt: TGTGCCAGCAGCCAAAGGTCTCGGGGCGGGACCCAGTACTTC
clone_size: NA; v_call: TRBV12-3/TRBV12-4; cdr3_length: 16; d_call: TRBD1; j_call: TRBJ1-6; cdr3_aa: CASSFGGQDPNSPLHF; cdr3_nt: TGTGCCAGCAGTTTCGGTGGACAGGACCCTAATTCACCCCTCCACTTT
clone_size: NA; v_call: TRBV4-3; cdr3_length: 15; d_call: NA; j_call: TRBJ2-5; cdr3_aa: CASSQTTGLQETQYF; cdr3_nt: TGCGCCAGCAGCCAGACTACAGGGTTGCAAGAGACCCAGTACTTC
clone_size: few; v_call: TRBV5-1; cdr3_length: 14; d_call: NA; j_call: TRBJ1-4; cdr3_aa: CASSLDRSLGELFF; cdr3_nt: TGCGCCAGCAGCTTGGACCGCTCGCTAGGGGAACTGTTTTTT